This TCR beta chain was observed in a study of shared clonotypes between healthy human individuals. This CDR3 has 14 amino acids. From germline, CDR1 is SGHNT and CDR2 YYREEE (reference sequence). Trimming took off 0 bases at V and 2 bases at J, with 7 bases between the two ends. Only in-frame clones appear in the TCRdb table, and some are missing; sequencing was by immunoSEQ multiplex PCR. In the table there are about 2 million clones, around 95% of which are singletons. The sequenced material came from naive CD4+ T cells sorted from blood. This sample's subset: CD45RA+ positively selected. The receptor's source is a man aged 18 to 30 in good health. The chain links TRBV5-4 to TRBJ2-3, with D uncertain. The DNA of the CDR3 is TGTGCCAGCAGCTTGGTGTCTAACACAGATACGCAGTATTTT. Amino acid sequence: CASSLVSNTDTQYF.